This T cell receptor beta chain was retrieved from a study of regulatory T cells in long-lasting Graves disease. Study-level background: Over 5 years of antithyroid drugs with positive TSH receptor antibodies was taken to mean persistent Graves' disease. Study conclusions and caveats: Favored gene segments in persistent disease were TRBV28, TRBJ1-2 and TRBJ2-5.

Worth noting for this clonotype: Its antigen is undetermined.

Building of the TCR beta libraries involved iRepertoire HTBI primers and Arm-PCR of CDR3 regions. From the multiplex PCR reads, TCRdb called clonotypes with MiXCR, one entry per CDR3 protein. The repertoire consists of about 310,000 distinct CDR3 sequences, with more than 20% occurring once and the leading ten covering roughly three fifths. The V gene lost 2 bases and the J gene lost 3 bases, with 10 bases spanning the gap. The CDR3 spans 14 residues. Per the germline V gene, CDR1 is MDHEN and CDR2 is SYDVKM. Time point indicated: persistent/refractory GD, antithyroid drugs over 5 years with positive TRAb. Generation of the TCR library employed RNA extracted from PBMCs. Enrollment of patients was through an endocrinology department in Xi'an, China.

The chain carries TRBV28 and TRBJ1-2, with D unresolved. The sequencing here drew on peripheral blood mononuclear cells (PBMCs), taken when the disease was refractory, from a patient treated with antithyroid drugs. The TCR was taken from a female donor with Graves disease. CDR3 bases: TGTGCCAGCAGTTTACTTGGACCTTACTATGGCTACACCTTC. It encodes CASSLLGPYYGYTF.